This TCR beta chain was sequenced during a study of technical replicates of blood from a few donors. The CDR3 sequence is 12 residues long. CDR1 SNHLY and CDR2 FYNNEI come from the germline V gene. The V gene lost 3 bases and the J gene lost 8 bases, with 10 bases spanning the gap. The data were produced by immunoSEQ multiplex PCR, yet TCRdb's version contains in-frame clones alone and is incomplete. The sample has about 73,000 clones, more than 85% seen once. Sequences were obtained from PBMCs. The source of this sequence is a human donor in good health. Some clones in this sample may be carry-over from other donors' samples. The chain recombines TRBV2 with TRBJ1-1; D not certain. This chain's CDR3 is CASSDPGTEAFF. DNA for the CDR3: TGTGCCAGCAGTGATCCGGGAACAGAAGCTTTCTTT.